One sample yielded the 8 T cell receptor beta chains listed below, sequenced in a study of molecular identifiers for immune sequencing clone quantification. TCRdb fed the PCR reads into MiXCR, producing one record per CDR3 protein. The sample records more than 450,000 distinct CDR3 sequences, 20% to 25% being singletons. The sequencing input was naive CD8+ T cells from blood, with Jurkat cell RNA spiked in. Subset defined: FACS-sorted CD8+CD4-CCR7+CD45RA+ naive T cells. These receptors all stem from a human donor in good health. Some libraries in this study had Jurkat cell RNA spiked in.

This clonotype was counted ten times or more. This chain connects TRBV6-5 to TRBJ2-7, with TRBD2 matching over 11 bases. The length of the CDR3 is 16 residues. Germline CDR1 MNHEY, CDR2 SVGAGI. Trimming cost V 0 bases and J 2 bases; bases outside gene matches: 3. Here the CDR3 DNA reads TGTGCCAGCAGTTACTCGACGGGACTAGCGGCCTACGAGCAGTACTTC. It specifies CASSYSTGLAAYEQYF.

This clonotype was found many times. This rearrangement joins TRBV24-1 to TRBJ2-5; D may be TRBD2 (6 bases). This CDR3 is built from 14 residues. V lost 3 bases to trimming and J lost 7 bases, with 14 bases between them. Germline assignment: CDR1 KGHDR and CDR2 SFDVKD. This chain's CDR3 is CATSDPGLLATQYF. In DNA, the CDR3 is TGTGCCACCAGTGATCCGGGACTCCTAGCGACCCAGTACTTC.

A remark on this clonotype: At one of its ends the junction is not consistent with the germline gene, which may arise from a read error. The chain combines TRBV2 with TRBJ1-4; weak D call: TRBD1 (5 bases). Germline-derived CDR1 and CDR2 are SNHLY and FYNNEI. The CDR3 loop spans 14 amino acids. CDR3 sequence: CASSEMSTVEKPFF. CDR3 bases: TGTGCCAGCAGTGAAATGTCGACAGTTGAAAAACCGTTTTTT.

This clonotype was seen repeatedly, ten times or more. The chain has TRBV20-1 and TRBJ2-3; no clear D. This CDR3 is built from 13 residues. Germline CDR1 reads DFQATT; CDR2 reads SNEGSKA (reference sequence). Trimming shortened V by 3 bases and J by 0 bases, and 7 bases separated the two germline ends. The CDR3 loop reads CSARGPSTDTQYF. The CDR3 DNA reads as TGCAGTGCTAGGGGTCCTAGCACAGATACGCAGTATTTT.

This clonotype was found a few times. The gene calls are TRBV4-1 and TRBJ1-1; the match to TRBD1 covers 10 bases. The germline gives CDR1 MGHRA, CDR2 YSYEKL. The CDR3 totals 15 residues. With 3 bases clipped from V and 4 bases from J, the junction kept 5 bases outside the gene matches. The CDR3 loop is CASSHTGTGVTEAFF. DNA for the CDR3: TGCGCCAGCAGCCATACCGGGACAGGGGTCACTGAAGCTTTCTTT.

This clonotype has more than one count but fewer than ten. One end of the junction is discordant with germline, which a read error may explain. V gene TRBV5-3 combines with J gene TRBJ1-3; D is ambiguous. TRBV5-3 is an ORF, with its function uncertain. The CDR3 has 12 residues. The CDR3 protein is CASSSPGNTIYF. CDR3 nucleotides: TGTGCCAGCAGCTCTCCTGGAAACACCATATATTTT.

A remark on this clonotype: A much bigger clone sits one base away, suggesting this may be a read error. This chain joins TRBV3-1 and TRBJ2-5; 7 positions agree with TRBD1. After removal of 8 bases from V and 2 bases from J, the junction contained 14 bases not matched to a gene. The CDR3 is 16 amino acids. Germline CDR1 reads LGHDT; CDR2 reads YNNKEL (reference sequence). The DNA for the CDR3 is TGTGCCAGCGCCCAAACTGGGACAGAGAAGCAAGAGACCCAGTACTTC. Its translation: CASAQTGTEKQETQYF.

The CDR3 bases are TGTGCCAGCGGGTTAGGAGCGGGGGGGGATGAGCAGTTCTTC. This encodes CASGLGAGGDEQFF. The genes are TRBV7-2 and TRBJ2-1; 10 positions match TRBD2. The CDR3 has 14 residues. Germline CDR1 reads SGHTA; CDR2 reads FQGNSA. V shed 8 bases, J shed 8 bases, and the junction held 9 bases outside the gene matches.